The present T cell receptor beta chain was sequenced within a study of blood T cell repertoires in COVID-19 (TCRdb year 2020). A note on the overall study: Recovered participants in ImmuneRACE Cohort 3 were defined as having two consecutive negative NP/OP PCR tests, clearance from a healthcare professional, or resolution of symptoms. The material from the prospective study consisted of cDNA or gDNA derived from T cells, B-cell-depleted T cells, or PBMCs. Samples covering the acute and convalescent phases of COVID-19 were provided by collaborators in the United States, Italy and Spain. The sample metadata nearly always contained a de-identified subject ID, COVID-19 status, age in years and sex. Deeply sampled blood TCRbeta repertoires from subjects exposed to, actively infected with, or recovered from COVID-19 were included in the dataset. The repertoires were released in a freely available public database intended as a resource for research on the immune response to SARS-CoV-2. Samples came from the ongoing ImmuneRACE study (first 160 participants) plus 1,254 subjects from 6 global collaborators. Where available, HLA class I and class II types were obtained from metadata supplied by the sample provider rather than from assay-based typing.

CDR1 and CDR2, per the germline V gene, are SGHRS and YFSETQ. The cysteine opens and the phenylalanine closes a CDR3 of 15 amino acids. CDR3 DNA only is kept here, 45 bases in frame from base 1. V loses 5 bases of germline sequence and J loses 3 bases, and the interval between the two ends is 15 bases. Overall study results and their limits: How much clinical and demographic metadata was included differed by source and by participant, and the metadata was provided uncurated.

Regarding this clone: Its recognized antigen is unknown. Per-nucleotide qualities are absent, and no much larger clonotype sits a single base away.

Enrolling through a virtual design, the prospective study's participants ranged in age from roughly 18 to 90 years and lived across more than 20 United States geographic areas. In the prospective study, cohorts were assigned on the basis of participant-reported clinical history obtained from a screening survey and a study questionnaire. Mobile phlebotomists in the prospective study collected whole blood, serum and a nasopharyngeal or oropharyngeal swab from every participant. Over a roughly 2-month period, participants in the prospective study had the option of providing additional blood draws and questionnaires. Blood samples from the prospective study were shipped frozen or at room temperature prior to DNA extraction. TCRbeta CDR3 regions were amplified from genomic DNA using the immunoSEQ Assay, a bias-controlled multiplex PCR. The original pipeline was this. Nucleated cell counts per sample were estimated from amplification of reference gene primers within the assay. Sequence reads were collapsed and filtered to measure the absolute abundance of every unique TCRbeta CDR3 rearrangement. For each sample, productive Simpson clonality was calculated by taking the square root of Simpson's diversity index across productive rearrangements. The clones in this table, taken by TCRdb from immuneACCESS, are in-frame only. Not every clone is retained; where verified, under half of the shortfall comes from an unresolved V gene, and the cause of the rest is unknown. The DNA was the basis for D and trimming; V, J and clone size are from that table. The sample includes some 300,000 clones, with 70% to 90% observed a single time. The leading ten clones occupy 2% to 2.5% of the sample.

The sample consisted of PBMCs or T cells enriched from blood (not recorded which). Rearrangement joined TRBV5-1 to TRBJ2-1; the D gene is perhaps TRBD2, on 6 matching bases. The clonotype was recovered from a woman in her sixties in a cohort exposed to, infected with or recovered from COVID-19 (not recorded which). For the CDR3, the sequence is CASRSSGEHYNEQFF. At the DNA level, the sequence is TGCGCCAGCAGGTCATCGGGAGAGCACTACAATGAGCAGTTCTTC.